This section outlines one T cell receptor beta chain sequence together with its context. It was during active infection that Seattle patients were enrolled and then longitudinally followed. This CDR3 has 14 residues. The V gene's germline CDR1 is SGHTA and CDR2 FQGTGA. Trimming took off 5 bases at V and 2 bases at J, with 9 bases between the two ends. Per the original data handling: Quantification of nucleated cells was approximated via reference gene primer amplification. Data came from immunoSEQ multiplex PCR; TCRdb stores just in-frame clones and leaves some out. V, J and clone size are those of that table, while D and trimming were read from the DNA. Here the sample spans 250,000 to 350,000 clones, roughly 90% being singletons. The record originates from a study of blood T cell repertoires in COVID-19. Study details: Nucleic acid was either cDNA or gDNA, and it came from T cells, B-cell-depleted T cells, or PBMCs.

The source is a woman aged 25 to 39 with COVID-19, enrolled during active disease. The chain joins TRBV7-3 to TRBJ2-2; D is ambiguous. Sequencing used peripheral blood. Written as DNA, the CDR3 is TGTGCCAGCAGCGTTTCCGTCAACACCGGGGAGCTGTTTTTT. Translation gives CASSVSVNTGELFF.